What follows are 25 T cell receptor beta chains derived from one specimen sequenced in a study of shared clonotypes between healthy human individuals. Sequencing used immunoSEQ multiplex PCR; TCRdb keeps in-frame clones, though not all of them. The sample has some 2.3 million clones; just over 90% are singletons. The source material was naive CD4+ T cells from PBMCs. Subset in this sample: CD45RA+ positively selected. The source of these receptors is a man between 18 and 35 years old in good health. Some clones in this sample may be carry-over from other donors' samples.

CDR3 residues: CASSPTGIGNIQYF. The CDR3 DNA is TGTGCCAGCAGCCCTACCGGTATTGGAAACATTCAGTACTTC. The gene calls are TRBV4-2 and TRBJ2-4; D gene uncertain. The CDR3 consists of 14 residues. V dropped 4 bases and J dropped 6 bases, with 13 bases sitting between them. Germline-derived CDR1 and CDR2 are LGHNA and YNFKEQ.

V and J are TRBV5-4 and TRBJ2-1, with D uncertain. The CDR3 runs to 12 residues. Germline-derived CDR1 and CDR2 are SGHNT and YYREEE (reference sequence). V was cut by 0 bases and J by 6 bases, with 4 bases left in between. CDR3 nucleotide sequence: TGTGCCAGCAGCTTGGGTAGCAATGAGCAGTTCTTC. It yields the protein CASSLGSNEQFF.

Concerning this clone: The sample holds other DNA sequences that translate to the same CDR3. CDR3 sequence: CAWSVGTSSYNEQFF. CDR3 DNA: TGTGCCTGGAGTGTAGGGACGAGCTCCTACAATGAGCAGTTCTTC. The chain is built from TRBV30 and TRBJ2-1; D may be TRBD1 or TRBD2 (5 bases each). This CDR3 has 15 amino acids. Germline CDR1 is GTSNPN and CDR2 is SVGIG (reference sequence). V lost 0 bases and J lost 0, with 9 bases in between.

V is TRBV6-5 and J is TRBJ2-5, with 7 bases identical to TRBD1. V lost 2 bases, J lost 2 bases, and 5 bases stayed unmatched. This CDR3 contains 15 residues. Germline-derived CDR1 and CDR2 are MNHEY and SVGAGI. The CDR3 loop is CASSYRRTGQETQYF. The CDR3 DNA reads TGTGCCAGCAGTTACCGCCGGACAGGACAAGAGACCCAGTACTTC.

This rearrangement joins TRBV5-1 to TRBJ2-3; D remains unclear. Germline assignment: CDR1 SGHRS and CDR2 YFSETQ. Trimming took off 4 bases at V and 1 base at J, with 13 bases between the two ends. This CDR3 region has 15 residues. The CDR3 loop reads CASSPIWARTDTQYF. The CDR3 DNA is TGCGCCAGCAGCCCGATCTGGGCCCGCACAGATACGCAGTATTTT.

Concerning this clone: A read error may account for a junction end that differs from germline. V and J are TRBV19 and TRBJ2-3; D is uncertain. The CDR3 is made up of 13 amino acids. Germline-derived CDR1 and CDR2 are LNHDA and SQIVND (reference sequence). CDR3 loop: CASSPAGPDTQYF. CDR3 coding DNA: TGTGCCAGTAGCCCCGCCGGGCCAGATACGCAATATTTT.

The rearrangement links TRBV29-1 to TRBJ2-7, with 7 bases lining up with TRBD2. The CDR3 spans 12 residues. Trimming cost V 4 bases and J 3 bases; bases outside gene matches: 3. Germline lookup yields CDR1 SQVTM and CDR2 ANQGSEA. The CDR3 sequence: CSVVGGGYEQYF. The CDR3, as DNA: TGCAGCGTTGTCGGCGGGGGCTACGAGCAGTACTTC.

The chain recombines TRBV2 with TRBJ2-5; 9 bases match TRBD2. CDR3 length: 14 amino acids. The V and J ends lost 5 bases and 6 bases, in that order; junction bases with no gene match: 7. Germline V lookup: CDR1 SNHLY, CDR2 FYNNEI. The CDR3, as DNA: TGTGCCAGCAGTTCCCTTAGCGGGAGAAAGACCCAGTACTTC. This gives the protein CASSSLSGRKTQYF.

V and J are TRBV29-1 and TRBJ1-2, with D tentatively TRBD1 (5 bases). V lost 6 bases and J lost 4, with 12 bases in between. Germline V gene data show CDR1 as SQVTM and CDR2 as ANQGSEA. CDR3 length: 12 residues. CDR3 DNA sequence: TGCAGCGTCGGGGGTCCCATCTATGGCTACACCTTC. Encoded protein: CSVGGPIYGYTF. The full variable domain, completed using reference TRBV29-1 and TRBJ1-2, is SAVISQKPSRDICQRGTSLTIQCQVDSQVTMMFWYRQQPGQSLTLIATANQGSEATYESGFVIDKFPISRPNLTFSTLTVSNMSPEDSSIYLCSVGGPIYGYTFGSGTRLTVV.

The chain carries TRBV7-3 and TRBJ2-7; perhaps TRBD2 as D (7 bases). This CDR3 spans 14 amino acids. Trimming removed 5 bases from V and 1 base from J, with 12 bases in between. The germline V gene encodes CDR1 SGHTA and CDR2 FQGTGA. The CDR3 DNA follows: TGTGCCAGCAGCGAGGGGGGGCCATCCTACGAGCAGTACTTC. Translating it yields CASSEGGPSYEQYF.

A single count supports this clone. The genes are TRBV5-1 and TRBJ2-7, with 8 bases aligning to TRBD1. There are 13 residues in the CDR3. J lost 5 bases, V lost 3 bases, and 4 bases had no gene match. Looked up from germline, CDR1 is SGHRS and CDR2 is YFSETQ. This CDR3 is CASSSDRANEQYF. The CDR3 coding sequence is TGCGCCAGCAGCTCGGACAGGGCTAACGAGCAGTACTTC.

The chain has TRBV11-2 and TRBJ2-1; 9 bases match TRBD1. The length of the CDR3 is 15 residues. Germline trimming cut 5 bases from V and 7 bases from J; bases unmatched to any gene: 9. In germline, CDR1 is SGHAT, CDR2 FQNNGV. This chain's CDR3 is CASSQGQGVVNEQFF. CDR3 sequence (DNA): TGTGCCAGCAGCCAGGGACAGGGCGTAGTGAATGAGCAGTTCTTC.

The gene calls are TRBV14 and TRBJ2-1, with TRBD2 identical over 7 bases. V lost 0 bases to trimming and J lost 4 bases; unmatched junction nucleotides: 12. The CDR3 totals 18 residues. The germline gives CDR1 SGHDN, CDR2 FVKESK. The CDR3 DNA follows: TGTGCCAGCAGCCAAGACGACATAACCTTGGGGGGGTACAATGAGCAGTTCTTC. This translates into CASSQDDITLGGYNEQFF.

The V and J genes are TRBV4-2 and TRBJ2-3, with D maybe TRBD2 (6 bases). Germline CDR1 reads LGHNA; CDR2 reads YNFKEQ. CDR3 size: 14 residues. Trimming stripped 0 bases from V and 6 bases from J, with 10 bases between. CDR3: CASSQEAGVDTQYF. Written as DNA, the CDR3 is TGTGCCAGCAGCCAAGAAGCGGGTGTGGATACGCAGTATTTT.

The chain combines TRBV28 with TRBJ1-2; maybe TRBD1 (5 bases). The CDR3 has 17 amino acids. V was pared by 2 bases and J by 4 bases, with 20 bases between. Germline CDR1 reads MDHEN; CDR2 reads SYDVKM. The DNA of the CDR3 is TGTGCCAGCAGTTTAAGAGGGGCTGAGGGGCGCGTCTATGGCTACACCTTC. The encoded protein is CASSLRGAEGRVYGYTF.

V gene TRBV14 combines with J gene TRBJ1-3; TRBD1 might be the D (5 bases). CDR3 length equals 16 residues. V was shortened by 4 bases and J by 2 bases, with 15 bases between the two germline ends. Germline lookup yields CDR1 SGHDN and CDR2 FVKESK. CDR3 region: CASSPTAGVAGNTIYF. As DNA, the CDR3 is TGTGCCAGCAGCCCGACCGCGGGGGTCGCTGGAAACACCATATATTTT. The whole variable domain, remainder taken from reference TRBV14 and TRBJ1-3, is EAGVTQFPSHSVIEKGQTVTLRCDPISGHDNLYWYRRVMGKEIKFLLHFVKESKQDESGMPNNRFLAERTGGTYSTLKVQPAELEDSGVYFCASSPTAGVAGNTIYFGEGSWLTVV.

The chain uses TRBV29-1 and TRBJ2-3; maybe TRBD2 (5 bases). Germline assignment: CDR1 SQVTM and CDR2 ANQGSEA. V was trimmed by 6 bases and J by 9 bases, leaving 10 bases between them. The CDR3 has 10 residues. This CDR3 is CSVGRETQYF. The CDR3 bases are TGCAGCGTCGGAAGGGAGACGCAGTATTTT.

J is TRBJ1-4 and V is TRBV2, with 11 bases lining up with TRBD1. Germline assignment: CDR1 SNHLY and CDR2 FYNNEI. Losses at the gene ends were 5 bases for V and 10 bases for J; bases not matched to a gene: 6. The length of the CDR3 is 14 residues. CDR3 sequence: CASSKGQGDLKLFF. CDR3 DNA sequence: TGTGCCAGCAGTAAGGGACAGGGGGATTTAAAACTGTTTTTT. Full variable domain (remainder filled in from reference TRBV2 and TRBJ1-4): EPEVTQTPSHQVTQMGQEVILRCVPISNHLYFYWYRQILGQKVEFLVSFYNNEISEKSEIFDDQFSVERPDGSNFTLKIRSTKLEDSAMYFCASSKGQGDLKLFFGSGTQLSVL.

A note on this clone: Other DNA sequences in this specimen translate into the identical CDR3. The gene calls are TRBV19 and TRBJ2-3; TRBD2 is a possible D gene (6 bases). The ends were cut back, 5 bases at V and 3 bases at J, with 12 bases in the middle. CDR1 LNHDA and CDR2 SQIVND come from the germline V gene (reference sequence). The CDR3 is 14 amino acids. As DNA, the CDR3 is TGTGCCAGTAGTCGGGCTGGAGGGACAGATACGCAGTATTTT. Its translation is CASSRAGGTDTQYF.

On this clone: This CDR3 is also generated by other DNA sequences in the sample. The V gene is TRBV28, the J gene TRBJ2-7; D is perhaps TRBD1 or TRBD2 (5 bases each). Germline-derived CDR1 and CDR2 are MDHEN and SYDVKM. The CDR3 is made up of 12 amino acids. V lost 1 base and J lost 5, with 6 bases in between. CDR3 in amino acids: CASSLLGDEQYF. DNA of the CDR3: TGTGCCAGCAGTTTATTGGGGGACGAGCAGTACTTC. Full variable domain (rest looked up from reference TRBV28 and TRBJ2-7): DVKVTQSSRYLVKRTGEKVFLECVQDMDHENMFWYRQDPGLGLRLIYFSYDVKMKEKGDIPEGYSVSREKKERFSLILESASTNQTSMYLCASSLLGDEQYFGPGTRLTVT.

In DNA form, the CDR3 reads TGTGCCAGCGGGCAGGGGGCGCATGGGGCCAACGTCCTGACTTTC. It yields the protein CASGQGAHGANVLTF. This rearrangement joins TRBV7-3 to TRBJ2-6; TRBD1 agrees at 8 bases. Trimming cost V 8 bases and J 3 bases; bases outside gene matches: 6. Germline CDR1 and CDR2: SGHTA and FQGTGA. This CDR3 contains 15 residues.

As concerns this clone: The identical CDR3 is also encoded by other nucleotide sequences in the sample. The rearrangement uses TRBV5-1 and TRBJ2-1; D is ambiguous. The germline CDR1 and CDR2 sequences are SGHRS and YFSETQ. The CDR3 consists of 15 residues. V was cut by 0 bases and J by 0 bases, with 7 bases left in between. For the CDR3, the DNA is TGCGCCAGCAGCTTGGACCCAAGCTCCTACAATGAGCAGTTCTTC. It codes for CASSLDPSSYNEQFF.

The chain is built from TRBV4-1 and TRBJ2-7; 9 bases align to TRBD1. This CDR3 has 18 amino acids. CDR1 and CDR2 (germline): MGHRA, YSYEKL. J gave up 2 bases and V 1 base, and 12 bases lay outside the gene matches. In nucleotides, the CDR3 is TGCGCCAGCAGCCAAGCCACGACCCGGACAGGGGCAACCTACGAGCAGTACTTC. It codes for CASSQATTRTGATYEQYF.

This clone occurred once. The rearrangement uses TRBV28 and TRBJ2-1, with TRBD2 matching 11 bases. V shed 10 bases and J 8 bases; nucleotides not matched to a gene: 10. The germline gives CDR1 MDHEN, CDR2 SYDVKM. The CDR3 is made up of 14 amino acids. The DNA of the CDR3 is TGTGCCACCACAACTAGCGGGAGCCCCCATGAGCAGTTCTTC. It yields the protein CATTTSGSPHEQFF.

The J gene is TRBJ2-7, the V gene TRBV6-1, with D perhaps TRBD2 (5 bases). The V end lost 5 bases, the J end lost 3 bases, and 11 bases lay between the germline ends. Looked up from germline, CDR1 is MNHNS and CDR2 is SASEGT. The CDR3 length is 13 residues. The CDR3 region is CASSYLAYYEQYF. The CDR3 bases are TGTGCCAGCAGTTATTTAGCGTACTACGAGCAGTACTTC.